This T cell receptor beta chain originates from a study of blood T cells in healthy people across ages. Regarding the study as a whole: Possibly confounding the expanded clonotype changes was the fact that donor CMV status was unknown. There was a strong correlation between TCR beta diversity and naive T cell percentage. Per million T cells, TCR beta diversity dropped about linearly as age rose.

Sample-barcoded 5' priming and a J-beta primer mix drove a second PCR of roughly 7 to 11 cycles. TCRdb re-called the 5' RACE reads with MiXCR, one entry per CDR3 protein. Among around 780,000 distinct CDR3 sequences, about 61% were seen once, and the ten largest hold more than 25%. CDR1 SEHNR and CDR2 FQNEAQ come from the germline V gene (reference sequence). V was cut by 5 bases and J by 5 bases, with 19 bases left in between. The CDR3 is 15 amino acids. This clonotype was detected once. The antigen is unknown. This clonotype originated in a middle-aged man in good health. The rearrangement links TRBV7-9 to TRBJ2-7; D possibly corresponds to TRBD2 (6 bases). The sample comprised blood. The CDR3 nucleotides read TGTGCCAGCAGCCCAGTTTCCGGGAGTCGGGACGAGCAGTACTTC. Encoded protein: CASSPVSGSRDEQYF. The variable domain in full, completed from reference TRBV7-9 and TRBJ2-7, reads DTGVSQNPRHKITKRGQNVTFRCDPISEHNRLYWYRQTLGQGPEFLTYFQNEAQLEKSRLLSDRFSAERPKGSFSTLEIQRTEQGDSAMYLCASSPVSGSRDEQYFGPGTRLTVT.